These 19 T cell receptor beta chains came from one sample sequenced in a study of blood T cells in healthy people across ages. A second roughly 6 to 12 cycle PCR used barcoded and J-beta primers. TCRdb passed the 5' RACE reads through MiXCR, listing each CDR3 protein once. The data contain roughly 2 million distinct CDR3 sequences, just under 50% of them seen just once; the ten biggest clones take up roughly 2.1%. Source material: blood. The source is a woman aged 40 to 50 in good health.

The chain employs TRBV12-3 or TRBV12-4 and TRBJ1-2; D possibly corresponds to TRBD1 (6 bases). Trimming took 6 bases from V and 6 from J, leaving 20 bases between them. The CDR3 extends over 15 amino acids. In nucleotides, the CDR3 is TGTGCCAGCAGAGGAATGGGCAGGGGTAAAGATGGCTACACCTTC. This encodes CASRGMGRGKDGYTF.

The chain joins TRBV29-1 to TRBJ2-3; 8 nucleotides align to TRBD2. Germline lookup yields CDR1 SQVTM and CDR2 ANQGSEA. Unmatched junction bases numbered 10, after V lost 4 bases and J lost 7 bases. The CDR3 runs to 14 residues. CDR3 in amino acids: CSVVATGGYNTQYF. The CDR3 coding sequence is TGCAGCGTTGTCGCAACGGGGGGGTACAATACGCAGTATTTT.

There are a few counts of this clonotype. The V gene is TRBV6-2 or TRBV6-3, the J gene TRBJ2-7; D gene ambiguous. Germline CDR1 and CDR2: MNHEY and SVGEGT. CDR3 length: 14 amino acids. The V end was cut by 2 bases, the J end by 0 bases, with 8 bases between. The CDR3 region is CASSYAPVSYEQYF. CDR3 sequence (DNA): TGTGCCAGCAGTTACGCTCCGGTCTCCTACGAGCAGTACTTC.

The V call is TRBV5-1, the J call TRBJ2-1, with D possibly TRBD2 on 7 matching bases. Trimming removed 4 bases from V and 2 bases from J, with 16 bases in between. CDR3 length: 16 amino acids. Germline V CDR1 and CDR2: SGHRS, YFSETQ. The CDR3 loop reads CASSPPGGLAYNEQFF. CDR3 sequence (DNA): TGCGCCAGCAGCCCCCCCGGGGGGCTTGCCTACAATGAGCAGTTCTTC.

This clonotype was picked up many times. This chain uses TRBV7-2 with TRBJ2-1, with TRBD2 matching over 8 bases. The CDR3 is 15 residues long. CDR1 is SGHTA and CDR2 is FQGNSA in the germline V gene. Trimming cost V 5 bases and J 4 bases; bases outside gene matches: 7. CDR3 protein: CASSLGLGGYNEQFF. In DNA form, the CDR3 reads TGTGCCAGCAGCCTGGGACTAGGGGGTTACAATGAGCAGTTCTTC.

The rearrangement links TRBV12-3 or TRBV12-4 to TRBJ2-4, with unresolved D. The CDR3 has 18 residues. V was pared by 5 bases and J by 1 base, with 21 bases between. CDR3 in amino acids: CASSPTTAHRAAKNIQYF. CDR3 DNA: TGTGCCAGCAGTCCGACAACAGCGCATCGGGCCGCCAAAAACATTCAGTACTTC.

This sequence joins TRBV7-6 and TRBJ2-1; 8 positions agree with TRBD1. Germline trimming cut 5 bases from V and 5 bases from J; bases unmatched to any gene: 17. The CDR3 consists of 18 residues. The germline CDR1 and CDR2 sequences are SGHVS and FNYEAQ. The CDR3 reads CASSTIRGPPTLDNEQFF. The DNA of the CDR3 is TGTGCCAGCAGCACCATCAGGGGGCCCCCAACCTTGGACAATGAGCAGTTCTTC.

This clonotype was found a few times. V is TRBV25-1 and J is TRBJ2-1; D gene uncertain. The germline V and J ends were trimmed by 4 bases and 10 bases, with 11 bases remaining between them. The CDR3 totals 12 residues. From germline, CDR1 is MGHDK and CDR2 SYGVNS. The CDR3 DNA follows: TGTGCCAGCAGTGGCCTCTCCTCGGAGCAGTTCTTC. Its translation is CASSGLSSEQFF.

The chain uses TRBV29-1 and TRBJ1-2, with 7 bases lining up with TRBD1. The junction had 5 bases not matched to a gene; V was cut back by 0 bases and J by 1 base. The CDR3 runs to 15 residues. In germline, CDR1 is SQVTM, CDR2 ANQGSEA. Here the CDR3 reads CSVEDLGQINYGYTF. The CDR3 coding sequence is TGCAGCGTTGAAGATCTGGGACAGATTAACTATGGCTACACCTTC.

This clonotype was seen only a few times. The chain is built from TRBV7-2 and TRBJ2-1; 15 nucleotides match TRBD2. Germline CDR1 reads SGHTA; CDR2 reads FQGNSA. This CDR3 region has 17 residues. Trimming cost V 4 bases and J 9 bases; bases outside gene matches: 10. CDR3 amino acids: CASSSTRTSGGAGEQFF. The CDR3 region has the DNA TGTGCCAGCAGCTCAACCAGGACTAGCGGGGGGGCCGGTGAGCAGTTCTTC.

This chain links TRBV12-3 or TRBV12-4 with TRBJ2-3; TRBD1 matches 12 bases. The V segment lost 9 bases and the J segment 5 bases; nucleotides outside the gene matches: 12. The CDR3 loop spans 16 amino acids. The CDR3 sequence is CASTNPGQGAGDTQYF. The CDR3 nucleotides are TGTGCCAGTACGAATCCGGGACAGGGGGCGGGAGATACGCAGTATTTT.

J is TRBJ2-6 and V is TRBV11-2; D may be TRBD1 (6 bases). The germline CDR1 and CDR2 sequences are SGHAT and FQNNGV. V lost 5 bases, J lost 0 bases, and 14 bases lay in between. The CDR3 sequence is 17 residues long. CDR3 protein: CASSKGGHSSGANVLTF. Here the CDR3 DNA reads TGTGCCAGCAGCAAAGGGGGACACAGCTCTGGGGCCAACGTCCTGACTTTC.

CDR3 loop: CASSLGLRIQETQYF. The CDR3 DNA reads as TGTGCCAGCAGCTTAGGGCTGCGGATACAAGAGACCCAGTACTTC. V and J are TRBV7-2 and TRBJ2-5; unclear D gene. CDR3 length: 15 amino acids. CDR1 and CDR2 from the germline V gene are SGHTA and FQGNSA. V was trimmed by 1 base and J by 2 bases, leaving 11 bases between them.

This clonotype has a handful of counts. The chain couples TRBV28 to TRBJ1-2; TRBD1 is a possible D gene (5 bases). V was clipped by 5 bases and J by 6 bases, with 13 bases between them. CDR3 length equals 13 residues. CDR1 is MDHEN and CDR2 is SYDVKM in the germline V gene. The CDR3 DNA follows: TGTGCCAGCAGTGTACGCGGGGCTGATGGCTACACCTTC. This gives the protein CASSVRGADGYTF.

V gene TRBV24-1 combines with J gene TRBJ2-3; a weak D match, TRBD2 (5 bases). Trimming stripped 7 bases from V and 2 bases from J, with 15 bases between. The CDR3 is 15 amino acids. CDR1 is KGHDR and CDR2 is SFDVKD in the germline V gene. The CDR3 region is CATSPYPGSTDTQYF. CDR3 nucleotides: TGTGCCACCAGCCCATACCCGGGGTCCACAGATACGCAGTATTTT.

In nucleotides, the CDR3 is TGCAGTGCTAGTACCCAGACCTATGGCTACACCTTC. Protein sequence: CSASTQTYGYTF. The rearrangement links TRBV20-1 to TRBJ1-2, with D unclear. CDR1 DFQATT and CDR2 SNEGSKA come from the germline V gene (reference sequence). V lost 3 bases, J lost 4 bases, and 9 bases lay in between. This CDR3 is built from 12 residues.

This clonotype was recorded a few times. The chain uses TRBV7-9 and TRBJ1-6; the D gene is possibly TRBD1 (5 bases). Germline V gives CDR1 SEHNR, CDR2 FQNEAQ (reference sequence). The CDR3 has 14 amino acids. Trimming left V 7 bases short and J 14 bases short, with 21 bases between. This chain's CDR3 is CASTQDSAGRTLHF. The CDR3 DNA sequence: TGTGCCAGCACCCAAGACAGCGCCGGGCGAACCCTCCACTTT.

The V call is TRBV10-3, the J call TRBJ2-5; 8 bases map to TRBD1. V trimming: 9 bases; J trimming: 11 bases; junction bases outside the gene matches: 14. The CDR3 has 13 amino acids. CDR1 is ENHRY and CDR2 is SYGVKD in the germline V gene. CDR3 protein: CAIRTGQRNEQYF. The CDR3 DNA reads as TGTGCCATTCGGACAGGGCAGAGGAATGAGCAGTACTTC.

The rearrangement joins TRBV9 to TRBJ2-3; 9 nucleotides agree with TRBD2. V lost 4 bases, J lost 8 bases, and 11 bases stayed unmatched. The CDR3 has 15 amino acids. CDR1 is SGDLS, CDR2 YYNGEE, per germline. CDR3 sequence: CASSPRTSVTGTQYF. The CDR3 DNA reads as TGTGCCAGCAGCCCTAGGACTAGCGTGACGGGTACGCAGTATTTT.